These 32 T cell receptor beta chains were all obtained from the same sample, sequenced in a study of T cell responses to AZD1222 COVID-19 vaccine. The protocol was immunoSEQ multiplex PCR, while the TCRdb copy is restricted to in-frame clones and leaves out a portion. The repertoire holds roughly 170,000 clones, with approximately 91% as singletons. Sample: peripheral blood, taken on day 0 of AZD1222 vaccination. These receptors all come from an adult in good health.

The chain's CDR3 is CASQGISAEAFF. The CDR3 nucleotides are TGTGCCAGCCAGGGGATTAGCGCTGAAGCTTTCTTT. V usage is TRBV6-5 and J usage is TRBJ1-1; a weak D match, TRBD1 (6 bases). The CDR3 spans 12 residues. CDR1 is MNHEY and CDR2 is SVGAGI in the germline V gene. Trimming pared 8 bases from V and 6 bases from J, leaving 13 bases between.

The V and J genes are TRBV3-1 (or the pseudogene TRBV3-2) and TRBJ1-1; D unresolved. There are 12 residues in the CDR3. Trimming removed 0 bases from V and 5 bases from J, with 4 bases in between. Germline V gene lookup returns CDR1 LGHDT and CDR2 YNNKEL (reference sequence). The CDR3 reads CASSQEWTEAFF. For the CDR3, the DNA is TGTGCCAGCAGCCAAGAGTGGACTGAAGCTTTCTTT.

The CDR3 reads CAISEGGSNQPQHF. CDR3 bases: TGTGCCATCAGTGAGGGGGGGAGCAATCAGCCCCAGCATTTT. V is TRBV10-3 and J is TRBJ1-5; TRBD1 might be the D (5 bases). Germline V gene data show CDR1 as ENHRY and CDR2 as SYGVKD. Trimming pared 2 bases from V and 1 base from J, leaving 6 bases between. The CDR3 covers 14 residues.

V usage is TRBV3-1 (or the pseudogene TRBV3-2) and J usage is TRBJ1-2, with 8 positions matching TRBD1. Germline lookup yields CDR1 LGHDT and CDR2 YNNKEL (reference sequence). The CDR3 totals 14 residues. The ends lost 1 base at V and 4 bases at J; junction bases unmatched: 2. The DNA for the CDR3 is TGTGCCAGCAGCCAAGCAGGGGGCGGCTATGGCTACACCTTC. Translating gives CASSQAGGGYGYTF.

The chain links TRBV9 to TRBJ2-7, with D unresolved. Germline loops: CDR1 SGDLS, CDR2 YYNGEE. The CDR3 loop spans 12 amino acids. V lost 2 bases and J lost 7, with 10 bases in between. The CDR3 bases are TGTGCCAGCAGCGTTCCCAGTGGGGAGCAGTACTTC. Its translation is CASSVPSGEQYF.

The chain couples TRBV9 to TRBJ2-1; 8 bases are shared with TRBD2. The germline gives CDR1 SGDLS, CDR2 YYNGEE. The V segment lost 5 bases and the J segment 6 bases; nucleotides outside the gene matches: 10. The CDR3 extends over 15 amino acids. CDR3 DNA: TGTGCCAGCAGATCCGGGACTAGAAATGGCAATGAGCAGTTCTTC. This encodes CASRSGTRNGNEQFF.

The rearrangement joins TRBV7-6 to TRBJ2-2; 11 positions match TRBD2. CDR1 is SGHVS, CDR2 FNYEAQ, per germline. The ends lost 2 bases at V and 4 bases at J; junction bases unmatched: 3. The CDR3 spans 16 residues. The CDR3 loop is CASSLLAGGSTGELFF. The DNA for the CDR3 is TGTGCCAGCAGCTTACTAGCGGGAGGAAGCACCGGGGAGCTGTTTTTT.

This clone was observed once. The chain combines TRBV28 with TRBJ1-2; 8 bases are a match to TRBD1. CDR1 and CDR2 (germline): MDHEN, SYDVKM. Trimming took 3 bases from V and 3 from J; bases not matched to a gene: 6. CDR3 size: 15 residues. CDR3 region: CASSLTRGRHYGYTF. The CDR3 coding sequence is TGTGCCAGCAGTTTGACCAGGGGGCGGCACTATGGCTACACCTTC.

The rearrangement links TRBV5-1 to TRBJ1-1; possible D gene TRBD1, 5 bases. The V and J ends lost 0 bases and 5 bases respectively, with 11 bases between them. The germline V gene has CDR1 SGHRS and CDR2 YFSETQ. The CDR3 contains 14 residues. The CDR3 spells CASSLAGGRTEAFF. Here the CDR3 DNA reads TGCGCCAGCAGCTTGGCTGGGGGTAGGACTGAAGCTTTCTTT.

The rearrangement uses TRBV6-5 and TRBJ2-7; TRBD1 is a possible D gene (5 bases). The V gene's germline CDR1 is MNHEY and CDR2 SVGAGI. The V gene lost 0 bases and the J gene lost 4 bases, with 13 bases spanning the gap. The CDR3 runs 15 residues. The CDR3 DNA is TGTGCCAGCAGTTACTCGGGCTTGGCAGGGTACGAGCAGTACTTC. Translating gives CASSYSGLAGYEQYF.

The V call is TRBV12-3 or TRBV12-4, the J call TRBJ1-3, with D possibly matching TRBD1 (5 bases). V was cut by 3 bases and J by 4 bases, with 7 bases left in between. The CDR3 has 13 residues. CDR3 amino acids: CASSLGVGNTIYF. The CDR3 bases are TGTGCCAGCAGTTTGGGGGTCGGAAACACCATATATTTT.

Written as DNA, the CDR3 is TGTGCCAGTAGTATTCTTGGACAGACCTGGGGCACTGAAGCTTTCTTT. Protein sequence: CASSILGQTWGTEAFF. This sequence joins TRBV19 and TRBJ1-1; perhaps TRBD1 as D (6 bases). Germline lookup yields CDR1 LNHDA and CDR2 SQIVND (reference sequence). With 3 bases removed from V and 4 bases from J, the gap between germline ends came to 18 bases. The CDR3 contains 16 residues.

The chain employs TRBV20-1 and TRBJ1-6; D not certain. Germline CDR1 DFQATT, CDR2 SNEGSKA (reference sequence). This CDR3 has 13 residues. Trimming removed 3 bases from V and 10 bases from J, with 13 bases in between. In DNA form, the CDR3 reads TGCAGTGCTAGTTACGGGGTAAACTCACCCCTCCACTTT. As protein: CSASYGVNSPLHF.

The chain is built from TRBV25-1 and TRBJ2-7, with 12 bases identical to TRBD1. CDR1 is MGHDK, CDR2 SYGVNS, per germline. The CDR3 extends over 13 amino acids. Losses at the gene ends were 7 bases for V and 7 bases for J; bases not matched to a gene: 5. CDR3 sequence: CASKGTGGGEQYF. The CDR3 bases are TGTGCCAGCAAAGGGACAGGGGGCGGTGAGCAGTACTTC.

The J gene is TRBJ1-5, the V gene TRBV21-1; the DNA was not compared with TRBD1, the D call given in the table. TRBV21-1 is assigned pseudogene status. The CDR3 is 13 residues long. Here the CDR3 reads CASSATGDQPQHF. The CDR3 region has the DNA TGTGCCAGCAGCGCGACAGGGGATCAGCCCCAGCATTTT.

The chain links TRBV10-1 to TRBJ1-1; 8 positions agree with TRBD1. Trimming took 6 bases from V and 6 from J; bases not matched to a gene: 9. This CDR3 contains 14 residues. Germline V gives CDR1 WNHNN, CDR2 SYGVQD (reference sequence). CDR3 region: CASREDRVSPEAFF. The CDR3 bases are TGCGCCAGCAGAGAGGACAGGGTAAGCCCTGAAGCTTTCTTT.

The V call is TRBV9, the J call TRBJ1-4; no clear D. From germline, CDR1 is SGDLS and CDR2 YYNGEE. V lost 4 bases and J 2 bases, leaving 12 bases between the germline ends. The CDR3 contains 15 residues. CDR3 protein: CASSPLDETNEKLFF. CDR3 nucleotide sequence: TGTGCCAGCAGCCCCCTAGACGAGACTAATGAAAAACTGTTTTTT.

This chain uses TRBV11-1 with TRBJ1-1, with D perhaps TRBD1 (5 bases). Trimming took 7 bases from V and 2 from J, leaving 11 bases between them. The CDR3 runs to 13 residues. In germline, CDR1 is SGHAT, CDR2 FQDESV (reference sequence). In DNA form, the CDR3 reads TGTGCCAGCATCCGAGACAGCAACACTGAAGCTTTCTTT. Translation gives CASIRDSNTEAFF.

About this clone itself: One end of the junction varies from germline; a read error may be responsible. The J gene is TRBJ2-7, the V gene TRBV6-2 or TRBV6-3; 10 bases are a match to TRBD2. Germline loops: CDR1 MNHEY, CDR2 SVGEGT. The CDR3 totals 15 residues. The CDR3 DNA sequence: TGTGCCAGCAGTGACTCCCAAGCGGGAGGGTACGAGCAGTACTTC. This codes for CASSDSQAGGYEQYF.

The chain recombines TRBV6-2 or TRBV6-3 with TRBJ2-5; 8 bases map to TRBD2. J gave up 2 bases and V 3 bases, and 5 bases lay outside the gene matches. The CDR3 spans 15 residues. Germline V gene data show CDR1 as MNHEY and CDR2 as SVGEGT. The CDR3 protein is CASSYAGGLQETQYF. CDR3 DNA: TGTGCCAGCAGTTATGCGGGGGGCCTACAAGAGACCCAGTACTTC.

The chain has TRBV29-1 and TRBJ1-5; D is possibly TRBD1 (6 bases). The CDR3 spans 15 residues. Germline CDR1 SQVTM, CDR2 ANQGSEA. Trimming took off 6 bases at V and 7 bases at J, with 22 bases between the two ends. The CDR3 DNA sequence: TGCAGCGTCCAGGGGTCCGAAGGGGGAGGACAGCCCCAGCATTTT. This translates into CSVQGSEGGGQPQHF.

CDR3 in DNA: TGTGCCAGCAGGCCCGGACTAGTCCTTGAGCAGTTCTTC. The encoded protein is CASRPGLVLEQFF. The genes are TRBV7-2 and TRBJ2-1; 7 bases line up with TRBD2. J lost 9 bases, V lost 6 bases, and 8 bases had no gene match. There are 13 residues in the CDR3. In germline, CDR1 is SGHTA, CDR2 FQGNSA.

The J gene is TRBJ2-6, the V gene TRBV6-2 or TRBV6-3; perhaps D is TRBD1 or TRBD2 (5 bases each). The CDR3 length is 17 residues. Trimming pared 4 bases from V and 1 base from J, leaving 14 bases between. The V gene's germline CDR1 is MNHEY and CDR2 SVGEGT. CDR3 residues: CASSSAGTLSGANVLTF. The CDR3 DNA follows: TGTGCCAGCAGTTCCGCCGGGACGCTGTCTGGGGCCAACGTCCTGACTTTC.

The chain combines TRBV12-3 or TRBV12-4 with TRBJ2-5; TRBD2 might be the D (6 bases). Trimming pared 6 bases from V and 5 bases from J, leaving 13 bases between. The CDR3 has 13 residues. In DNA, the CDR3 is TGTGCCAGCAGGGGCGGGGTATCGGAGACCCAGTACTTC. Translating it yields CASRGGVSETQYF.

CDR3 nucleotides: TGTGCCAGTAGTTCGACAACCTACGAGCAGTACTTC. Translation: CASSSTTYEQYF. The chain joins TRBV19 to TRBJ2-7, with no clear D. This CDR3 contains 12 residues. The V and J ends lost 5 bases and 2 bases respectively, with 7 bases between them. Germline V lookup: CDR1 LNHDA, CDR2 SQIVND (reference sequence).

The chain links TRBV12-3 or TRBV12-4 to TRBJ1-2; 10 nucleotides line up with TRBD1. The CDR3 extends over 13 amino acids. Trimming removed 6 bases from V and 8 bases from J; junction bases left unmatched: 6. The CDR3 sequence: CASSPTGGQGYTF. The CDR3 coding sequence is TGTGCCAGCAGCCCGACAGGGGGCCAAGGCTACACCTTC.

Written as DNA, the CDR3 is TGTGCCAGCAGTGCCTCGGGCTCCTATGGCTACACCTTC. Residues: CASSASGSYGYTF. The chain has TRBV6-4 and TRBJ1-2, with D unclear. V lost 4 bases, J lost 4 bases, and 10 bases lay in between. This CDR3 is built from 13 residues. Germline V gene data show CDR1 as MRHNA and CDR2 as SNTAGT.

This chain joins TRBV5-1 and TRBJ2-2; 11 bases are a match to TRBD2. The junction had 4 bases not matched to a gene; V was cut back by 10 bases and J by 5 bases. This CDR3 has 13 amino acids. Looked up from germline, CDR1 is SGHRS and CDR2 is YFSETQ. The DNA for the CDR3 is TGCGCCGGTAGCGGGAGGGGAACCGGGGAGCTGTTTTTT. It specifies CAGSGRGTGELFF.

The chain combines TRBV28 with TRBJ2-7, with D unclear. CDR3 size: 12 residues. Trimming removed 4 bases from V and 0 bases from J, with 4 bases in between. Per the germline V gene, CDR1 is MDHEN and CDR2 is SYDVKM. The CDR3 spells CASSSNSYEQYF. The CDR3 DNA sequence: TGTGCCAGCAGTTCAAACTCCTACGAGCAGTACTTC.

This chain uses TRBV7-9 with TRBJ2-1; D remains ambiguous. Deletions cut 2 bases from V and 11 bases from J, with 10 bases between. Germline loops: CDR1 SEHNR, CDR2 FQNEAQ (reference sequence). This CDR3 spans 12 amino acids. The CDR3 spells CASSLPTNQQFF. The CDR3 bases are TGTGCCAGCAGCTTACCCACAAATCAGCAGTTCTTC.

The rearrangement joins TRBV10-1 to TRBJ2-7, with 7 bases lining up with TRBD1. The germline V gene has CDR1 WNHNN and CDR2 SYGVQD (reference sequence). CDR3 length: 14 residues. The trim removed 2 bases at V and 6 bases at J, leaving 7 bases unmatched. The CDR3 DNA follows: TGCGCCAGCAGTGAGGACAGGGCAAATGGCGAGCAGTACTTC. It yields the protein CASSEDRANGEQYF.

The chain uses TRBV6-2 or TRBV6-3 and TRBJ2-4; D unresolved. The V end was cut by 0 bases, the J end by 1 base, with 13 bases between. The CDR3 is 17 residues long. From germline, CDR1 is MNHEY and CDR2 SVGEGT. CDR3 DNA sequence: TGTGCCAGCAGTTACTCGATCTTTAACAGCGCCAAAAACATTCAGTACTTC. This gives the protein CASSYSIFNSAKNIQYF.